This T cell receptor beta chain is from a study of vaccination and CD4 T cells after COVID-19. Overall study context: Cells received overlapping spike peptides from SARS-CoV-2, HCoV-NL63, HCoV-OC43 and HCoV-229E as stimulation. Study-wide points: Researchers report that 304 of 307 vaccine-specific clones in convalescent patients proved spike mono-reactive.

Cultured CD4+ T-cell DNA underwent Oncomine TCR Beta short-read sequencing. In TCRdb, the PCR reads were re-called with MiXCR into one record per CDR3 protein. The sample has about 21,000 distinct CDR3 sequences; 60% to 80% are singletons. With regard to this clonotype: The target antigen is unknown.

Germline CDR1 reads LNHDA; CDR2 reads SQIVND (reference sequence). After removal of 6 bases from V and 7 bases from J, the junction contained 11 bases not matched to a gene. The CDR3 length is 17 residues. Treatment described: roughly 10-day PBMC culture with coronavirus spike peptide pools or control peptides (ViraFEST assay). Under the ViraFEST approach, antigen-specific T cells were expanded with peptide pools and TCRs subsequently sequenced. Over 1.5 million PBMCs went into each well for culture with about 9.5 IU/ml IL-2 and 10 ug/ml peptide pools. The rearrangement links TRBV19 to TRBJ2-1; 14 bases line up with TRBD2. The sample was CD4+ T cells from blood, cultured in vitro. The clonotype was recovered from a human donor who had recovered from COVID-19. CDR3: CASRPPERTSGRNEQFF. The CDR3 DNA sequence: TGTGCCAGTAGACCTCCCGAGAGGACTAGCGGGAGGAATGAGCAGTTCTTC. Complete variable domain (other parts from reference TRBV19 and TRBJ2-1): DGGITQSPKYLFRKEGQNVTLSCEQNLNHDAMYWYRQDPGQGLRLIYYSQIVNDFQKGDIAEGYSVSREKKESFPLTVTSAQKNPTAFYLCASRPPERTSGRNEQFFGPGTRLTVL.